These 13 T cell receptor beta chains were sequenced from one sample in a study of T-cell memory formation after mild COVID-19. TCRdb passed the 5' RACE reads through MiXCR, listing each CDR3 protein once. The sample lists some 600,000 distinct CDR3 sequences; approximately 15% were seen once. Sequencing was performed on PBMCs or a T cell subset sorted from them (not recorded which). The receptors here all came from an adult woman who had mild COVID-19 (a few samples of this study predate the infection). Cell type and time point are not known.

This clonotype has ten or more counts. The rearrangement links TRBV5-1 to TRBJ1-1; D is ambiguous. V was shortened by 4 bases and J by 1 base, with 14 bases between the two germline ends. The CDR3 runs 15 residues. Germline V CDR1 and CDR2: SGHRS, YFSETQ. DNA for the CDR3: TGCGCCAGCAGCCCCAAATGGGAAGGGAACACTGAAGCTTTCTTT. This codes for CASSPKWEGNTEAFF.

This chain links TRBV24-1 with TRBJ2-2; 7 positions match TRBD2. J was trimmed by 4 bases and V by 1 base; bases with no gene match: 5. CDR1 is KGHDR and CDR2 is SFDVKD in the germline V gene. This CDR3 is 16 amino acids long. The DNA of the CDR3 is TGTGCCACCAGTGATTTCATAGCGGGTAGCACCGGGGAGCTGTTTTTT. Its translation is CATSDFIAGSTGELFF.

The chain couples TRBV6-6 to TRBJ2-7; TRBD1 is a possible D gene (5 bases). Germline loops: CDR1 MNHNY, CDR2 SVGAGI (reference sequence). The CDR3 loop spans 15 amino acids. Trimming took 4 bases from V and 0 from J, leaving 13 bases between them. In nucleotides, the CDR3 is TGTGCCAGCAGTTCTCAGGGTTTCGCCTCCTACGAGCAGTACTTC. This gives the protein CASSSQGFASYEQYF.

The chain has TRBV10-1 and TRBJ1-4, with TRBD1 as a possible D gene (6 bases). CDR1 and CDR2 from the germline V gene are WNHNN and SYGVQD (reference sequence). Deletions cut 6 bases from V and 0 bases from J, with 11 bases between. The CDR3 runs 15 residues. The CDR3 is CASRTRQATNEKLFF. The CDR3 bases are TGCGCCAGCAGGACCCGACAGGCAACTAATGAAAAACTGTTTTTT.

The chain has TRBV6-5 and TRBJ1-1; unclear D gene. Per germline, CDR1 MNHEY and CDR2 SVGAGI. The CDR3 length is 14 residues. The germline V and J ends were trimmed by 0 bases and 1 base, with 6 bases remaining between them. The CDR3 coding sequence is TGTGCCAGCAGTTACTCGACACCGAACACTGAAGCTTTCTTT. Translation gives CASSYSTPNTEAFF.

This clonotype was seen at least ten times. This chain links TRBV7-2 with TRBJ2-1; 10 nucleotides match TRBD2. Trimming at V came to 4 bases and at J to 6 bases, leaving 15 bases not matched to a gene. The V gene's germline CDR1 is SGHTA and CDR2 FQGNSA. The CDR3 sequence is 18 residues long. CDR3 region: CASSSADSTGLAFNEQFF. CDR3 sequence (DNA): TGTGCCAGCAGCTCCGCGGACAGCACGGGACTAGCGTTCAATGAGCAGTTCTTC.

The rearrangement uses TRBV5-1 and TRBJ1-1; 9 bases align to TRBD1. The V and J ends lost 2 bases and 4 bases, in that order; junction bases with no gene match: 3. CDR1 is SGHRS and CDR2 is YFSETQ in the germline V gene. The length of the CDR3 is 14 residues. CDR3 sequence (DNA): TGCGCCAGCAGCTTATGGGGACAGGGCACTGAAGCTTTCTTT. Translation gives CASSLWGQGTEAFF.

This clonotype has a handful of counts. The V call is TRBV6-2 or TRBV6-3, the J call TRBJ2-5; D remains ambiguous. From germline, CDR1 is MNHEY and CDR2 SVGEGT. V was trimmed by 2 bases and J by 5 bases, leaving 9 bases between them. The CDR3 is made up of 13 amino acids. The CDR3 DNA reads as TGTGCCAGCAGTTACCGCCCTCGGGAGACCCAGTACTTC. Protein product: CASSYRPRETQYF.

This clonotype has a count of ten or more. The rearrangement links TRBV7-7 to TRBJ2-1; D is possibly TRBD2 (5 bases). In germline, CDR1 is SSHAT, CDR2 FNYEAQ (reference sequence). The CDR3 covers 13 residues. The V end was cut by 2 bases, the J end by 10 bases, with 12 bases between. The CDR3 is CASSLSTSLEQFF. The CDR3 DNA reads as TGTGCCAGCAGCTTAAGTACTAGTCTAGAGCAGTTCTTC.

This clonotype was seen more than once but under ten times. This CDR3 reads CASRRTGASYEQYF. The CDR3 DNA sequence: TGTGCCAGCAGGAGAACAGGGGCATCCTACGAGCAGTACTTC. The chain joins TRBV6-2 or TRBV6-3 to TRBJ2-7, with 7 bases fitting TRBD1. The CDR3 length is 14 residues. J was trimmed by 1 base and V by 6 bases; bases with no gene match: 6. CDR1 MNHEY and CDR2 SVGEGT come from the germline V gene.

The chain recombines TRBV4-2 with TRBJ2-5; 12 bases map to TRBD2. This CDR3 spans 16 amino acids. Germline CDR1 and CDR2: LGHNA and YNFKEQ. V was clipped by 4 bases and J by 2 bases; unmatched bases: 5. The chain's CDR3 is CASSLFGTSGQETQYF. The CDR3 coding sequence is TGTGCCAGCAGCCTATTCGGGACTAGCGGGCAAGAGACCCAGTACTTC.

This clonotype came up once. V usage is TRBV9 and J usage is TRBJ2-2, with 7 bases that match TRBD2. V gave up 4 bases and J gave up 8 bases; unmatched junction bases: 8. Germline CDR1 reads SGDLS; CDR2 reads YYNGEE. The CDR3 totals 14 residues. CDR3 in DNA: TGTGCCAGCAGCCCGTTTAGCGGGTCAGGGGAGCTGTTTTTT. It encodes CASSPFSGSGELFF.

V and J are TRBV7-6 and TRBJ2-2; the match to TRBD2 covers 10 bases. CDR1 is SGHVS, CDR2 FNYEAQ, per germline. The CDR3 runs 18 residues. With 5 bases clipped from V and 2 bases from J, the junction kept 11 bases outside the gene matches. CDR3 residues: CASSRKREGLPNTGELFF. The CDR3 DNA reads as TGTGCCAGCAGCCGCAAGCGGGAGGGCCTCCCCAACACCGGGGAGCTGTTTTTT.